One T cell receptor (beta chain) is described in this entry. This clone was found once. Its antigen has not been determined. Qualities for individual bases were not recorded, and no much larger clone is one base off. Genomic DNA was extracted from sorted cells for sequencing of the TCRbeta CDR3 region. TCRbeta CDR3 regions were sequenced using the immunoSEQ Assay. TCRdb's version of the immuneACCESS table is confined to in-frame rearrangements and falls short of the full clone set. An unresolved V gene accounts for under half of the shortfall where checked; the remainder is of unknown origin. This sample lists 96,000 or so clones; about 80% were detected once. The top ten clonotypes cover approximately 6.3% of the sample. CDR1 SGHDN and CDR2 FVKESK are derived from the germline V gene. The cysteine opens and the phenylalanine closes a CDR3 of 14 amino acids. Just CDR3 DNA is preserved here, 42 bases in frame from base 1. V is cut back by 3 bases and J by 9 bases, with 6 bases in the junction unmatched.

Patients with a history of autoimmune disease or receiving systemic immunosuppression were excluded from the trial. Peripheral blood for TCR sequencing was collected from all dose cohorts at baseline, on cycle 4 day 1, and on cycle 7 day 1. The samples were drawn from a first-in-human, open-label, multicenter phase I dose-escalation trial of ivuxolimab. The trial enrolled adults with locally advanced or metastatic head and neck squamous cell, hepatocellular, melanoma or renal cell carcinoma. CD4+ and CD8+ T cells were sorted separately from peripheral blood before TCR sequencing. This sample is part of a study of OX40 agonist ivuxolimab in advanced cancers. In the study overall: Ivuxolimab was an agonistic, fully human IgG2 monoclonal antibody directed against OX40 (CD134), a costimulatory receptor. Intravenous ivuxolimab was administered to patients every 2 weeks at six dose levels: 0.01, 0.1, 0.3, 1.5, 3 and 10 mg/kg. Of the approximately 54 dose-escalation patients, hepatocellular carcinoma was present in approximately 20, melanoma in roughly 15, renal cell carcinoma in 9 and head and neck cancer in 9. In the dose-escalation cohort, roughly 82% of patients were male, and the mean age was 60 years with a range of 23 to 79. Patients were allowed to have had prior anti-PD-1, anti-PD-L1 or anti-CTLA-4 therapy, and 30% to 40% of the dose-escalation patients had previously received checkpoint inhibitors. Three dose-escalation patients achieved partial responses, one with hepatocellular carcinoma and two with cutaneous melanoma. The purpose of peripheral TCRbeta sequencing was to test whether ivuxolimab changed TCR sequence diversity and led to clonal T-cell expansion. The paper describes the monotherapy dose-escalation part (N ≈ 52 patients) of the phase I trial of ivuxolimab.

Overall study outcomes, separate from this receptor: Low levels of normalized T-cell clonal expansion were also shown by some nonresponding patients. On average, CD8+ T cells showed more expanded clones than CD4+ T cells after ivuxolimab. At doses of 0.1 to 3.0 mg/kg, clonal expansion of both CD4+ and CD8+ blood T cells was observed from baseline to week 6. The antigen specificity of the clonally expanded peripheral T cells was not determined. In the 0.1-3.0 mg/kg groups, partial responders were among the patients with the lowest normalized peripheral clonal expansion, particularly in CD8+ T cells.

The rearrangement combines TRBV14 with TRBJ1-4; 8 central bases correspond to TRBD1. The specimen comprised CD4+ or CD8+ T cells sorted from blood, sampled in a trial of the OX40 agonist ivuxolimab. The clonotype was recovered from an adult with an advanced solid tumor such as melanoma, head and neck, liver or kidney cancer. The sequenced DNA: TGTGCCAGCAGCCACGGACAGGGTAACCAAAAACTGTTTTTT. Its translation is CASSHGQGNQKLFF. With all but the CDR3 taken from the reference TRBV14 and TRBJ1-4 genes, the full variable domain is: EAGVTQFPSHSVIEKGQTVTLRCDPISGHDNLYWYRRVMGKEIKFLLHFVKESKQDESGMPNNRFLAERTGGTYSTLKVQPAELEDSGVYFCASSHGQGNQKLFFGSGTQLSVL.